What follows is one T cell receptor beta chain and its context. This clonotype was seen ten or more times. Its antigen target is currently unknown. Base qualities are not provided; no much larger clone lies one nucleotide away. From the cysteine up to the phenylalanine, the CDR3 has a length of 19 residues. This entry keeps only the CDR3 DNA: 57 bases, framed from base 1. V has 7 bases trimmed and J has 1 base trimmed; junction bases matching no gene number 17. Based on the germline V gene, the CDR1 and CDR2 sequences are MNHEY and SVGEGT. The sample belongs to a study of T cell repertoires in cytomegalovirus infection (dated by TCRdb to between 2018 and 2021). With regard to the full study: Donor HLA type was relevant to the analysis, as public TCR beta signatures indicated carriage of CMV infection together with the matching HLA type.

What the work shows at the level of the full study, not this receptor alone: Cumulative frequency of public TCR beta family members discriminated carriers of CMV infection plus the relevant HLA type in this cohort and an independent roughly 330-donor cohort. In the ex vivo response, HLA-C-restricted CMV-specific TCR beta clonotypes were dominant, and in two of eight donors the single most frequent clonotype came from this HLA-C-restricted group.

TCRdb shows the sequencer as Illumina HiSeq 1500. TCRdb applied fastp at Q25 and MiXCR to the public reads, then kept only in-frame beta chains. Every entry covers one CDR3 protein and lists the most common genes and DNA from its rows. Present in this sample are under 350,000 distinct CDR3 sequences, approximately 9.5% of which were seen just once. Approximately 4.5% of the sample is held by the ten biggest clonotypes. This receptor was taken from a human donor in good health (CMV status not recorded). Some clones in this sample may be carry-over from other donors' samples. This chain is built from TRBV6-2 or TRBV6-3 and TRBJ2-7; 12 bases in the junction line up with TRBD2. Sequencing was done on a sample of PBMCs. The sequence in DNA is TGTGCCAGCACCCTAGATTGGGGTGTTGGACTAGCGGGATCCTACGAGCAGTACTTC. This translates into CASTLDWGVGLAGSYEQYF.